This TCR beta chain was captured by sequencing in a study of monozygotic twins with inflammatory bowel disease. Nested amplification of TCRalpha and TCRbeta cDNA involved two PCRs of around 16 and 10 cycles. With the 5' RACE reads reprocessed, TCRdb shows one record per CDR3 protein and no DNA. This sample contains 300,000 to 350,000 distinct CDR3 sequences. Germline-derived CDR1 and CDR2 are DFQATT and SNEGSKA (reference sequence). The CDR3 totals 19 residues. Overall study results and limits: Diversity of TCRbeta measured by inverse Simpson was lower in IBD patients than in healthy co-twins. IBD patients shared fewer clonotypes with other individuals than healthy twins, especially patients with disease activity signs.

As for this clonotype: Its antigen remains unidentified.

The material sequenced was blood. The clonotype comes from a human donor with ulcerative colitis or Crohn's disease, or a healthy co-twin of an affected twin (not recorded which). The chain joins TRBV20-1 to TRBJ1-4. CDR3 in amino acids: CSARYPDGSQLIWDEKLFF.